One sample yielded the 9 T cell receptor beta chains listed below, sequenced in a study of technical replicates of blood from four donors. Some clones are missing from TCRdb's copy, which holds only in-frame ones; the method was immunoSEQ multiplex PCR. The table lists about 72,000 clones, around 90% of them singletons. Sequenced input: T cells isolated from PBMCs. The receptors here all came from a human donor in good health.

CDR3 residues: CATRVRQFF. CDR3 bases: TGTGCCACCCGGGTGAGACAGTTCTTC. The chain has TRBV6-1 and TRBJ2-1; no reliable D call. Germline assignment: CDR1 MNHNS and CDR2 SASEGT. The CDR3 covers 9 residues. Trimming left V 10 bases short and J 13 bases short, with 11 bases between.

V is TRBV5-6 and J is TRBJ2-1; tentative D call: TRBD2 (5 bases). CDR1 and CDR2 from the germline V gene are SGHDT and YYEEEE. Deletions cut 2 bases from V and 7 bases from J, with 13 bases between. CDR3 length: 14 residues. For the CDR3, the DNA is TGTGCCAGCAGCTTCCGGGGTTTGTGGAATGAGCAGTTCTTC. Translated, it gives CASSFRGLWNEQFF.

The V and J genes are TRBV30 and TRBJ2-7; D is undetermined. The CDR3 length is 13 residues. CDR1 GTSNPN and CDR2 SVGIG come from the germline V gene (reference sequence). Trimming pared 0 bases from V and 1 base from J, leaving 7 bases between. This CDR3 is CAWSVRVSYEQYF. DNA of the CDR3: TGTGCCTGGAGTGTAAGAGTTTCCTACGAGCAGTACTTC.

This chain joins TRBV28 and TRBJ1-5; the D is unclear. Germline-derived CDR1 and CDR2 are MDHEN and SYDVKM. The V gene lost 8 bases and the J gene lost 3 bases, with 11 bases spanning the gap. The CDR3 length is 13 residues. CDR3 nucleotide sequence: TGTGCCAGCCTTTTCGGTGCCAATCAGCCCCAGCATTTT. Protein product: CASLFGANQPQHF.

This clone has a single count. This chain uses TRBV5-1 with TRBJ2-2; D is unclear. V was clipped by 1 base and J by 0 bases, with 7 bases between them. The CDR3 covers 15 residues. From germline, CDR1 is SGHRS and CDR2 YFSETQ. The CDR3 loop reads CASSLLATNTGELFF. CDR3 DNA: TGCGCCAGCAGCTTGTTGGCAACGAACACCGGGGAGCTGTTTTTT.

The CDR3 loop is CASRDTGWTEAFF. The DNA of the CDR3 is TGTGCCAGCAGGGATACAGGTTGGACTGAAGCTTTCTTT. V is TRBV2 and J is TRBJ1-1; D is perhaps TRBD1 (5 bases). This CDR3 has 13 residues. From germline, CDR1 is SNHLY and CDR2 FYNNEI. The V end was cut by 6 bases, the J end by 5 bases, with 13 bases between.

The V call is TRBV7-8, the J call TRBJ1-2; TRBD1 might be the D (5 bases). V shed 5 bases and J shed 0 bases, with 10 bases lying between them. The CDR3 length is 14 residues. Germline CDR1 is SGHVS and CDR2 is FQNEAQ. CDR3 amino acids: CASSPTGANYGYTF. The CDR3 bases are TGTGCCAGCAGCCCCACGGGGGCTAACTATGGCTACACCTTC.

The rearrangement links TRBV13 to TRBJ2-1, with TRBD2 identical over 9 bases. The CDR3 totals 15 residues. Germline trimming cut 0 bases from V and 6 bases from J; bases unmatched to any gene: 3. Germline V gene sequence: CDR1 PRHDT, CDR2 FYEKMQ (reference sequence). The CDR3, as DNA: TGTGCCAGCAGCTTAGGGCGGGAGGGCCTCAATGAGCAGTTCTTC. Translation gives CASSLGREGLNEQFF.

The J gene is TRBJ2-4, the V gene TRBV4-2; D is undetermined. The CDR3 contains 18 residues. CDR1 is LGHNA, CDR2 YNFKEQ, per germline. Between the trimmed V and J ends, which lost 0 bases and 0 bases, there was a span of 15 bases. The DNA of the CDR3 is TGTGCCAGCAGCCAAGATCGAGGTCTACTCGGAGCCAAAAACATTCAGTACTTC. This sequence encodes CASSQDRGLLGAKNIQYF.